This T cell receptor (beta chain) was identified during a study of T cells expressing NK-cell markers. Study information: In sorted CD3+CD56+NKG2C+, CD3+CD56+NKG2C- and CD3+CD56-NKG2C+ T cells, TCR beta repertoires were obtained. The authors sequenced eight donors, of whom seven were HCMV-seropositive and one was seronegative. Findings of the study overall: In several donors, dominant clonotypes made up roughly 28.3-65% of CD3+CD56-NKG2C+ cells. In roughly six donors, dominant CD3+CD56+NKG2C+ clonotypes ranked among the top 10 CD8+ clonotypes.

Following a re-call of the 5' RACE reads, TCRdb has one entry per CDR3 protein and lacks DNA. This sample contains 300,000 to 450,000 distinct CDR3 sequences. CDR1 is SGHTA, CDR2 FQGNSA, per germline. The CDR3 is made up of 15 amino acids. With regard to this clonotype: Its antigen is unidentified.

This receptor was taken from a man between 18 and 69 years old in good health. This sequence joins TRBV7-2 and TRBJ2-5; TCRdb's D call, TRBD1, is unchecked because there is no DNA. The sequenced sample was blood T cells: a sorted CD56 or NKG2C T cell subset, CD4+ or CD8+ T cells, or bulk PBMC T cells (not recorded which). CDR3 in amino acids: CASSRRGGFQETQYF.